This TCR beta chain was captured in a study of post-analysis software for immune sequencing data (dated by TCRdb to between 2014 and 2017). Regarding the research as a whole: The recorded disease courses included relapsing-remitting, secondary progressive and progressive-relapsing multiple sclerosis, and some patients had no subtype annotation. The patient repertoires were set against approximately 10 previously published healthy control repertoires from donors whose ages ranged from roughly 6 to 26 years. A subset of samples was prepared in parallel using single-end sample barcoding, then pooled and co-amplified after Illumina adapter ligation.

The table lists this clonotype with a few counts. Its antigen remains undetermined. One base away there is no much larger clone; base qualities are not given. To demonstrate the VDJtools post-analysis software, TCR beta repertoires were profiled from the peripheral blood of roughly 12 young patients with multiple sclerosis. The multiple sclerosis patients were children and adolescents between roughly 6 and 17 years of age. The paper's findings and limits, for the study overall: Significantly lower normalized Chao1 diversity was found in multiple sclerosis patients than in controls, suggesting substantial peripheral T-cell clonal expansion. The control group was slightly older than the multiple sclerosis patient group. Strong co-clustering of samples prepared in the same batch was shown by direct clustering with F measure, prompting a batch-effect correction.

Libraries were built with PCR. The instrument given in TCRdb is Illumina HiSeq 2500. To reduce PCR and sequencing biases, unique molecular identifiers were built into the TCR beta cDNA libraries. Per 1 to 10 million input T cells, roughly 500,000 cDNA molecules were obtained, such that each molecule approximated one T cell. The same protocol used for the earlier healthy control dataset was applied to prepare and sequence the patient libraries. Within a given batch, samples were prepared together, multiplexed and sequenced on the same HiSeq lane. The published analysis was carried out like this. MIGEC was used to process the raw barcoded reads, and molecular identifier groups with only a single read were discarded before consensus assembly and CDR3 extraction. Clonotype tables were post-analysed with VDJtools, normalizing diversity by down-sampling all datasets to the smallest sample size. Repertoire overlap clustering matched CDR3 amino acid but not nucleotide sequences to correct batch-related cross-sample contamination. TCRdb applied fastp at Q25 and MiXCR to the public reads, then kept only in-frame beta chains. Identical CDR3 protein sequences are pooled into one entry, listed with their most common genes and DNA. These V and J calls rely on TCRdb rather than the paper's analysis. This sample gives about 680,000 distinct CDR3 sequences in total; roughly three fifths of them show up just once. The ten largest clones take up approximately 11% of the sample.

This clonotype originated in a girl aged 2 to 10 with multiple sclerosis. The sample consisted of blood.

The sequenced DNA is TGCAGTGCTAGAGATCTCAGGAGGTTGCGGGAGTGGATGAGCTTGGGAGAGACCCAGTACTTC. Its protein product is CSARDLRRLREWMSLGETQYF. The chain was built from TRBV20-1 and TRBJ2-5; TRBD2 aligns with 7 central bases. From the cysteine through the phenylalanine, the CDR3 covers 21 amino acids. The only DNA kept is the CDR3, 63 bases in frame from the first base. In the germline V gene (reference sequence), CDR1 corresponds to DFQATT and CDR2 to SNEGSKA. After removal of 0 bases from V and 4 bases from J, the junction retains 26 bases not matched to a gene.